The present TCR beta chain was sequenced within a study of blood T cell repertoires in COVID-19. This clone was observed once. Germline loops: CDR1 SGDLS, CDR2 YYNGEE. The CDR3 has 16 residues. The ends lost 0 bases at V and 5 bases at J; junction bases unmatched: 9. Data came from immunoSEQ multiplex PCR; TCRdb stores just in-frame clones and leaves some out. The sample holds roughly 73,000 clones; 88% are singletons and the top ten take under 1.5%. The chain is built from TRBV9 and TRBJ2-3, with 7 positions matching TRBD2. The receptor was derived from a human donor in a cohort sampled during active COVID-19. Sequenced sample: peripheral blood. The CDR3 DNA follows: TGTGCCAGCAGCGTAGGTACTAGCGAATACCTAGATACGCAGTATTTT. Translation: CASSVGTSEYLDTQYF.